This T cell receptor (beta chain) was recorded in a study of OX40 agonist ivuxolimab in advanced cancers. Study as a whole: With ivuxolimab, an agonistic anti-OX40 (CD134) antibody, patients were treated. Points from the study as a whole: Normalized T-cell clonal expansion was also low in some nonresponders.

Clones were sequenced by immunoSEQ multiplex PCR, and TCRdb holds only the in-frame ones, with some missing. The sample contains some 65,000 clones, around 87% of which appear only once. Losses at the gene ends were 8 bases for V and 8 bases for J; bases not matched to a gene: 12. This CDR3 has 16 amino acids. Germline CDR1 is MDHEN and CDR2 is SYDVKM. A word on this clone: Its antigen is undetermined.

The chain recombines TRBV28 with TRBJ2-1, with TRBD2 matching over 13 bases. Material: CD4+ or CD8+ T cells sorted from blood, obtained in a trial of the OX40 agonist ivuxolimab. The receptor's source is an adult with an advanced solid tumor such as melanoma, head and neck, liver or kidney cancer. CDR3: CASPETRTSGRDEQFF. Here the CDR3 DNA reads TGTGCCAGCCCCGAAACCCGGACTAGCGGGAGAGATGAGCAGTTCTTC.